The text below deals with one T cell receptor (beta chain). Profiling relied on immunoSEQ multiplex PCR, and the TCRdb table lists in-frame clones only, not all of them. The sample records 220,000 or so clones, around 84% being singletons. This sample was included in a study of blood T cell repertoires in COVID-19. The wider study: There were acute and convalescent COVID-19 samples, and they came from the United States, Italy and Spain.

The CDR3 runs 18 residues. V lost 3 bases and J 7 bases, leaving 25 bases between the germline ends. CDR1 is LGHNA, CDR2 YNFKEQ, per germline. The TCR was taken from a man aged 30 to 39 with active or convalescent COVID-19. The sample consisted of peripheral blood. The gene calls are TRBV4-2 and TRBJ1-3, with D tentatively TRBD1 (6 bases). CDR3 region: CASSQDPGQTFSGNTIYF. CDR3 nucleotides: TGTGCCAGCAGCCAGGACCCTGGACAGACCTTTTCGGGGAACACCATATATTTT.